A single sample gave rise to the 6 T cell receptor beta chains below, sequenced in a study of cytomegalovirus exposure and HLA in healthy donors. Researchers ran the PCR with 60 Vbeta and 13 Jbeta primers. TCRdb's table, derived via immunoSEQ multiplex PCR, lists solely in-frame clones and lacks some. Among 130,000 or so clones listed, about 61% were seen once. Sequencing input: PBMCs. These receptors were taken from a woman aged 35 to 49 in good health and CMV-seronegative.

The chain couples TRBV30 to TRBJ1-1; tentatively, D is TRBD1 (5 bases). The CDR3 sequence is 11 residues long. Trimming stripped 1 base from V and 8 bases from J, with 8 bases between. CDR1 and CDR2 from the germline V gene are GTSNPN and SVGIG (reference sequence). The CDR3 DNA sequence: TGTGCCTGGAGTGAGGCAGGGGAAGCTTTCTTT. It is translated as CAWSEAGEAFF.

V usage is TRBV18 and J usage is TRBJ1-1, with 9 nucleotides matching TRBD1. V shed 8 bases, J shed 5 bases, and the junction held 6 bases outside the gene matches. This CDR3 has 13 amino acids. Germline V gives CDR1 KGHSH, CDR2 LQKENI. The chain's CDR3 is CASHRGLGTEAFF. Written as DNA, the CDR3 is TGTGCCAGCCACAGGGGGCTAGGTACTGAAGCTTTCTTT.

This clone was seen a few times. The chain has TRBV19 and TRBJ1-4; D may be TRBD1 (5 bases). The CDR3 length is 12 residues. Germline CDR1 reads LNHDA; CDR2 reads SQIVND (reference sequence). Trimming stripped 5 bases from V and 12 bases from J, with 13 bases between. CDR3 sequence (DNA): TGTGCCAGTAGTGGGGACTCGGCGGAACTGTTTTTT. This encodes CASSGDSAELFF. Based on the CDR3 plus reference TRBV19 and TRBJ1-4, the full variable domain is DGGITQSPKYLFRKEGQNVTLSCEQNLNHDAMYWYRQDPGQGLRLIYYSQIVNDFQKGDIAEGYSVSREKKESFPLTVTSAQKNPTAFYLCASSGDSAELFFGSGTQLSVL.

The J gene is TRBJ2-6, the V gene TRBV5-4; 7 nucleotides agree with TRBD2. The germline V gene encodes CDR1 SGHNT and CDR2 YYREEE (reference sequence). V dropped 0 bases and J dropped 4; count of bases not matched to a gene: 10. This CDR3 is built from 18 residues. The CDR3 is CASSLGGGALRGANVLTF. The CDR3 coding sequence is TGTGCCAGCAGCTTGGGGGGGGGTGCCCTCCGAGGGGCCAACGTCCTGACTTTC.

A few counts support this clone. The V gene is TRBV2, the J gene TRBJ1-5, with D possibly matching TRBD1 (5 bases). The CDR3 length is 15 residues. Germline-derived CDR1 and CDR2 are SNHLY and FYNNEI. Trimming removed 1 base at V and 3 bases at J, with 10 bases between. This CDR3 is CASSEGSGFNQPQHF. As DNA, the CDR3 is TGTGCCAGCAGTGAAGGTTCAGGGTTCAATCAGCCCCAGCATTTT. Full variable domain (missing parts from reference TRBV2 and TRBJ1-5): EPEVTQTPSHQVTQMGQEVILRCVPISNHLYFYWYRQILGQKVEFLVSFYNNEISEKSEIFDDQFSVERPDGSNFTLKIRSTKLEDSAMYFCASSEGSGFNQPQHFGDGTRLSIL.

V and J are TRBV4-1 and TRBJ1-5; 7 bases align to TRBD1. With 1 base clipped from V and 5 bases from J, the junction kept 8 bases outside the gene matches. From germline, CDR1 is MGHRA and CDR2 YSYEKL. The CDR3 contains 16 residues. Written as DNA, the CDR3 is TGCGCCAGCAGCCAAGGTGAGGGGGCTGACTATCAGCCCCAGCATTTT. Amino acids: CASSQGEGADYQPQHF.